Listed below are T cell receptor beta chains from one sample, sequenced in a study of T cell responses to AZD1222 COVID-19 vaccine. Sequencing used immunoSEQ multiplex PCR; TCRdb keeps in-frame clones, though not all of them. The data show approximately 220,000 clones, just over 90% seen once. The sequences come from peripheral blood, collected on day 0 of MenACWY control vaccination. Every receptor here comes from an adult in good health. CDR3s include the opening cysteine and the closing phenylalanine or tryptophan. The D gene is left open where the match is weak. The listing skips clone size in some rows; elsewhere it reads once, few, many or a size class.

.,TRBJ1-1,.,TRBV27,TGTGCCAGCAGTTTAGTCGGCCAGACAGAAGCTTTCTTT,CASSLVGQTEAFF
.,TRBJ2-7,.,TRBV19,TGTGCCAGTAGTACCCCCTACGAGCAGTACTTC,CASSTPYEQYF
TRBD1,TRBJ1-2,.,TRBV29-1,TGCAGCGTCCGAAGGGACAGGTACCTCTATGGCTACACCTTC,CSVRRDRYLYGYTF
.,TRBJ1-2,.,TRBV4-1,TGCGCCAGCAGCCTCACAGGAGGACCTAACTATGGCTACACCTTC,CASSLTGGPNYGYTF
TRBD1,TRBJ1-5,.,TRBV12-3/TRBV12-4,TGTGCCAGCAGCCGGGACAGAAATCAGCCCCAGCATTTT,CASSRDRNQPQHF
.,TRBJ1-6,.,TRBV5-5,TGTGCCAGCAGCCCGCCCCAGGAGCCGGTGGTCACCCTCCACTTT,CASSPPQEPVVTLHF
.,TRBJ2-4,.,TRBV2,TGTGCCAGCCAAGGCTGGGGAAACATTCAGTACTTC,CASQGWGNIQYF
.,TRBJ1-4,.,TRBV7-9,TGTGCCAGCAGCATTGGCGATCTAGGGCTGTTTTTT,CASSIGDLGLFF
TRBD1,TRBJ2-1,.,TRBV3-1/TRBV3-2,TGTGCCAGCAGCGCAGGACAGGGGATTGTGGATGAGCAGTTCTTC,CASSAGQGIVDEQFF
TRBD1,TRBJ1-5,.,TRBV3-1/TRBV3-2,TGTGCCAGCAGCCAAGGCGACAGGGTGGGTCAGCCCCAGCATTTT,CASSQGDRVGQPQHF
.,TRBJ2-7,.,TRBV30,TGTGCCTGGAGTGTACTCGGGGTAGGTGAGCAGTACTTC,CAWSVLGVGEQYF
.,TRBJ1-1,once,TRBV5-5,TGTGCCAGCAGCCGTAGGAACACTGAAGCTTTCTTT,CASSRRNTEAFF
.,TRBJ1-6,once,TRBV7-9,TGTGCCAGCACCGCCGGGACACCCCCACAACCCCTCCACTTT,CASTAGTPPQPLHF
.,TRBJ1-1,once,TRBV7-8,TGTGCCAGCAGCTTAGATGGGAGAACTGAAGCTTTCTTT,CASSLDGRTEAFF
TRBD1,TRBJ1-5,.,TRBV7-2,TGTGCCAGCAGCCACATCAGGGGGGGGCATCAGCCCCAGCATTTT,CASSHIRGGHQPQHF